This TCR beta chain was captured by sequencing in a study of T cell responses to AZD1222 COVID-19 vaccine (dated by TCRdb to the early 2020s). About the study as a whole: Because spike-specific TCR depth and breadth did not differ between the two schedules, AZD1222 recipients who got a second dose at roughly 4 weeks were pooled with those who got a second dose at roughly 12 weeks. Trial participants were enrolled by age into 18-55, 56-69 and 70-plus year subgroups, with roughly 150, 30 and 60 TCR-sequenced participants respectively. TCR sequencing was performed for roughly 250 trial participants, of whom around 210 were given two doses of AZD1222 and roughly 25 were given two doses of MenACWY control vaccine. Study-level results and caveats: The whole spike protein was spanned by vaccine-associated CD4 TCRs, and dominant responses were seen in regions 160-218 and 743-854. Participants were mostly white British, with more females than males. The authors suggested clonal diversity may have been underestimated. No day 14 peak-response samples were available, so repertoires were characterized only after the peak T cell response. In the small 56-69-year group, the increase in depth fell short of significance, most likely because of low power. After two AZD1222 doses, both the breadth and the depth of spike-specific TCRs were significantly higher than at day 0 and than in MenACWY recipients. Only a handful of AZD1222 recipients were SARS-CoV-2 seropositive at baseline, limiting conclusions about previously exposed vaccinees. Epitopes outside the regions mutated in the B.1.351 and B.1.1.7 variants were reportedly recognized by nearly half of the unique spike-specific TCRs.

The CDR3 regions of human TCRbeta chains were analyzed by immunosequencing. In the authors' own workflow: TCRs in the repertoires were compared against a reference library of SARS-CoV-2-specific TCRs that had been generated with the MIRA antigen-specificity platform. Breadth was defined as the fraction of unique TCRs that were SARS-CoV-2-associated. Depth was defined as the fraction of total T cells that were SARS-CoV-2-associated. Using the MIRA data, every spike-specific TCR was mapped to the spike region that the TCR reacted to and assigned to either a CD4 or a CD8 class. Log10-transformed breadth and depth values were compared by one-way ANOVA with Sidak's multiple comparisons tests. In TCRdb, the immuneACCESS table is reduced to in-frame sequences with V and J assigned. These tables do not hold every clone; where another copy was compared, an unresolved V gene accounts for under half, and the others remain unexplained. V, J and clone size are taken as reported in that table, and D and trimming were inferred from the DNA itself. In this sample the table shows over 100,000 clones, around 85% of which occur a single time. The ten most abundant clones make up roughly 2.3% of the sample.

In the case of this clone: Its antigen has not been determined. No clone much larger than this one lies a single base away; base qualities are absent.

CDR3 length: 15 amino acids, cysteine to phenylalanine. The only DNA kept is the CDR3, 45 bases in frame from the first base. Per the germline V gene, MDHEN is the CDR1 and SYDVKM is the CDR2. V is cut by 5 bases and J by 3 bases, and the space between the germline ends is 14 bases. The sample's time point label, decoded: baseline before first vaccination. Vaccinee samples were obtained from the UK trials COV001 and COV002, which included a single-blind randomized controlled phase 2/3 trial of AZD1222 (ChAdOx1 nCoV-19) in healthy adults. For TCRbeta chain sequencing, PBMC samples were collected from trial participants at day 0 and at day 28 after the second dose.

The chain links TRBV28 with TRBJ1-5; TRBD1 is a possible D gene, resting on 6 matching bases. The sequencing used peripheral blood, collected on day 0 of AZD1222 vaccination. This TCR derives from an adult in good health. The CDR3 region reads CASSPPTGNNQPQHF. The bases are TGTGCCAGCAGTCCCCCGACAGGCAACAATCAGCCCCAGCATTTT.